This record looks at one T cell receptor beta chain sequence and its context. The antigen is unknown. It was RNA transcripts that yielded the amplified TCR beta CDR3 regions. First-round RT-PCR targeting the TCR CDR3 was performed with the HTBI primer set. TCRdb ran MiXCR on the multiplex PCR reads and lists one entry per CDR3 protein. Of 300,000 to 400,000 distinct CDR3 sequences listed, 21% are singletons. This record comes from a study of T cells in Graves' hyperthyroidism and ophthalmopathy. In the study overall: Sampling of peripheral blood happened at initial diagnosis, prior to any treatment.

This CDR3 is 20 amino acids long. The ends lost 3 bases at V and 1 base at J; junction bases unmatched: 14. The germline CDR1 and CDR2 sequences are SGHNT and YENEEA. Study results and limitations: Among thyroid clonotypes expanded above 0.001, most also appeared in blood. Model output signaled ophthalmopathy a median roughly 6.5 months ahead of onset.

Cells are PBMCs isolated from more than 8.5 ml of fresh blood. The source material was blood. This receptor was obtained from a woman aged 45-65 years with Graves' hyperthyroidism. V is TRBV11-3 and J is TRBJ2-3; 12 nucleotides agree with TRBD2. The CDR3 loop is CASSFGLAGSPYGGTDTQYF. The CDR3 DNA follows: TGTGCCAGCAGCTTTGGACTAGCGGGATCCCCCTATGGGGGCACAGATACGCAGTATTTT. Filled out from reference TRBV11-3 and TRBJ2-3, the complete variable domain reads EAGVVQSPRYKIIEKKQPVAFWCNPISGHNTLYWYLQNLGQGPELLIRYENEEAVDDSQLPKDRFSAERLKGVDSTLKIQPAELGDSAVYLCASSFGLAGSPYGGTDTQYFGPGTRLTVL.